The source of this T cell receptor beta chain is a study of T cell responses to AZD1222 COVID-19 vaccine. Only in-frame clones appear in the TCRdb table, and some are missing; sequencing was by immunoSEQ multiplex PCR. The sample lists about 150,000 clones, around 92% occurring once. About this clone itself: Its antigen remains unknown.

Study-level findings and limits: No day 14 peak samples; only post-peak repertoires were characterized.

CDR1 SGDLS and CDR2 YYNGEE come from the germline V gene. V was shortened by 4 bases and J by 0 bases, with 11 bases between the two germline ends. The CDR3 is 16 amino acids. The origin of this receptor is an adult in good health. The chain combines TRBV9 with TRBJ2-6; TRBD1 might be the D (5 bases). The sample here was peripheral blood, taken on day 0 of AZD1222 vaccination. CDR3 nucleotide sequence: TGTGCCAGCAGCCTCCGACAGAGCTCTGGGGCCAACGTCCTGACTTTC. This codes for CASSLRQSSGANVLTF.